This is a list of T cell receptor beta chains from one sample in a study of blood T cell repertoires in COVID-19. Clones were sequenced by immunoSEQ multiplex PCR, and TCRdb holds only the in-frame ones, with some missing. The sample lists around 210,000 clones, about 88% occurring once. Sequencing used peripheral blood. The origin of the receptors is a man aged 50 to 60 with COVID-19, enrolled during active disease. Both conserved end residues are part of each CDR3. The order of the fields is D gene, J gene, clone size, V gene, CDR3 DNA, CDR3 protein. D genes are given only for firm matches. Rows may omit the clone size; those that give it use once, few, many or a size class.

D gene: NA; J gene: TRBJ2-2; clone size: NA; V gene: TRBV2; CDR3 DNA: TGTGCCAGCAGTGGCGGGACGACGAACACCGGGGAGCTGTTTTTT; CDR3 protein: CASSGGTTNTGELFF
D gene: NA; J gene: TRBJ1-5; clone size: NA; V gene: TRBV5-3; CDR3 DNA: TGTGCCAGAAGCTTATTGGCAAATCAGCCCCAGCATTTT; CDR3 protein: CARSLLANQPQHF
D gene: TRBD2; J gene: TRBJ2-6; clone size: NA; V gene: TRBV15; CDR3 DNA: TGTGCCACCAGCGAACTAGCGGATTTCTCTGGGGCCAACGTCCTGACTTTC; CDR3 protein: CATSELADFSGANVLTF
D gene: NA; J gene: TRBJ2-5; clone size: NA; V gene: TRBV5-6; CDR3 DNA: TGTGCCAGCAGCTTGGCGCTAGCGGAGACCCAGTACTTC; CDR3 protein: CASSLALAETQYF
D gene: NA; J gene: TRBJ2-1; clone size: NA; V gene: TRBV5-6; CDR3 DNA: TGTGCCAGCAGCTCCAACAATGAGCAGTTCTTC; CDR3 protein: CASSSNNEQFF
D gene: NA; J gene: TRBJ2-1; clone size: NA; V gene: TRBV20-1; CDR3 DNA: TGCAGTGCTAGTTTCATGAGGGGATTCGGGGGAGAGCAGTTCTTC; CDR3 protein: CSASFMRGFGGEQFF
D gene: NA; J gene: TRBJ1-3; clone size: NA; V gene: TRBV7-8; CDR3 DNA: TGTGCCAGCAGCTCCGGGGTGGACACCATATATTTT; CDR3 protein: CASSSGVDTIYF
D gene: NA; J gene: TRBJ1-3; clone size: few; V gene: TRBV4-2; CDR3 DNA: TGTGCCAGCAGCCAAGACAGGGTCTCCGGAAACACCATATATTTT; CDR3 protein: CASSQDRVSGNTIYF
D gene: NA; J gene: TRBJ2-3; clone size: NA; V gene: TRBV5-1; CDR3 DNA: TGCGCCAGCAGCTTGGAGGGGGAGATGAGCACAGATACGCAGTATTTT; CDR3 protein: CASSLEGEMSTDTQYF
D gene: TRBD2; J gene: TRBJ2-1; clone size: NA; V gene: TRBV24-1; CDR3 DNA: TGTGCCACCAGTGATCCGGGACTAGCGGGACCCAATGAGCAGTTCTTC; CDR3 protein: CATSDPGLAGPNEQFF
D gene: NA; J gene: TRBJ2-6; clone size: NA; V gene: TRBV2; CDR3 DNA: TGTGCCAGAAGCCTAGTCTCTGGGGCCAACGTCCTGACTTTC; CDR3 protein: CARSLVSGANVLTF
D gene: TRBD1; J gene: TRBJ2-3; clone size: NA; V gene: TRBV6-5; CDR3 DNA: TGTGCCAGCATTAGGCTGGGACAGAGCACAGATACGCAGTATTTT; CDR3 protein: CASIRLGQSTDTQYF
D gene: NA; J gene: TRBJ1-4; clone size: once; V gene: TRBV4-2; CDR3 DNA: TGTGCCAGCAGCCCACGGGCAGGGGATGAAAAACTGTTTTTT; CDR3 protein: CASSPRAGDEKLFF
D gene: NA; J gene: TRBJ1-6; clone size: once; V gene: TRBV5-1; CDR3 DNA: TGCGCCAGCAGCTTGCAGGGTCCCAATAATTCACCCCTCCACTTT; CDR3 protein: CASSLQGPNNSPLHF
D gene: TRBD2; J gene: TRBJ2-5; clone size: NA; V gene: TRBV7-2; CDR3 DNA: TGTGCCAGCAGCCTCCTAGCGGGCAACCAAGAGACCCAGTACTTC; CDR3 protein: CASSLLAGNQETQYF
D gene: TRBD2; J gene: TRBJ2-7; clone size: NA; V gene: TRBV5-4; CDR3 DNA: TGTGCCAGCAGCTTGAGAGCGGGAGGGCCATACGAGCAGTACTTC; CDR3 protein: CASSLRAGGPYEQYF
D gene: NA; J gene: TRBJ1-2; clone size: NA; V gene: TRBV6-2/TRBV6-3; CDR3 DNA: TGTGCCAGCAGTTACCGGGGGGTCCTCTATGGCTACACCTTC; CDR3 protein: CASSYRGVLYGYTF
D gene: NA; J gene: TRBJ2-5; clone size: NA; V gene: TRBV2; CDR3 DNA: TGTGCCAGCAGGGCGACAGGGTCGGGGGAGGCTCGAGAGACCCAGTACTTC; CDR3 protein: CASRATGSGEARETQYF
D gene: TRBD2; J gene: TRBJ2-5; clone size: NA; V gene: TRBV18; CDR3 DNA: TGTGCCAGCTCACCAAAAGGACTAGCGGGAGTAGAGACCCAGTACTTC; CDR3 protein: CASSPKGLAGVETQYF
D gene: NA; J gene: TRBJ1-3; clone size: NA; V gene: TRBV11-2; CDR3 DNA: TGTGCCAGCAGCTTACTGGCGGACTCTGGAAACACCATATATTTT; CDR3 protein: CASSLLADSGNTIYF